This T cell receptor (beta chain) was retrieved from a study of identical twins. The CDR3 consists of 17 residues. Germline assignment: CDR1 SGHDT and CDR2 YYEEEE. Trimming removed 4 bases from V and 2 bases from J; junction bases left unmatched: 10. This clonotype was counted ten times or more. TCRdb fed the 5' RACE reads into MiXCR, producing one record per CDR3 protein. In the table there are some 200,000 distinct CDR3 sequences, 7.5% of which are singletons. These data were also reused for a study on yellow fever vaccine responses in identical twins.

The clonotype was recovered from a woman aged 18-35 years in good health. The genes are TRBV5-6 and TRBJ2-3; TRBD2 matches 10 bases. The sample was memory (CD45RO+) T cells sorted from blood. In nucleotides, the CDR3 is TGTGCCAGCAGCCCGGGGGGACTAGCGATCGTCACAGATACGCAGTATTTT. It translates to CASSPGGLAIVTDTQYF.